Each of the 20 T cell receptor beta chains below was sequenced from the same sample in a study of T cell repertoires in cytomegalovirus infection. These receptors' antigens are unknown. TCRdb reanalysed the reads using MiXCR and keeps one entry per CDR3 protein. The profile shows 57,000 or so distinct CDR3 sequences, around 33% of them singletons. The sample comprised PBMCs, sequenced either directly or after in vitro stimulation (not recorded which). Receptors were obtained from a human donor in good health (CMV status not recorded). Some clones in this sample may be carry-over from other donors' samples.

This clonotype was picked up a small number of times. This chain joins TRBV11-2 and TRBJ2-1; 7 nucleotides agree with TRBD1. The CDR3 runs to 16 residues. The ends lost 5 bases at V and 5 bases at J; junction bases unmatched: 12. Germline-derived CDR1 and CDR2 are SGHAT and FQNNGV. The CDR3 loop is CASSPRGPGADNEQFF. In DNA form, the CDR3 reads TGTGCCAGCAGCCCTAGGGGGCCAGGGGCGGACAATGAGCAGTTCTTC. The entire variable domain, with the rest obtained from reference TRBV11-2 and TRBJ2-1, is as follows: EAGVAQSPRYKIIEKRQSVAFWCNPISGHATLYWYQQILGQGPKLLIQFQNNGVVDDSQLPKDRFSAERLKGVDSTLKIQPAKLEDSAVYLCASSPRGPGADNEQFFGPGTRLTVL.

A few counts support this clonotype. The CDR3 here is CASSYFTGQGARYQETQYF. DNA of the CDR3: TGTGCCAGCAGCTATTTCACGGGACAGGGGGCGAGGTACCAAGAGACCCAGTACTTC. This chain links TRBV11-2 with TRBJ2-5, with 12 bases matching TRBD1. The CDR3 has 19 amino acids. V lost 4 bases and J lost 0; bases outside the gene matches: 12. Germline values: CDR1 SGHAT, CDR2 FQNNGV.

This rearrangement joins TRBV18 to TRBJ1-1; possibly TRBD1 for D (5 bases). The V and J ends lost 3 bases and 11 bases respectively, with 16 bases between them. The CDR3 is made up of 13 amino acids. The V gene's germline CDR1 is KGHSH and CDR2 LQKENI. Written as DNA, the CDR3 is TGTGCCAGCTCACCTTCGGACACCCGGGGGGCTTTCTTT. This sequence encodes CASSPSDTRGAFF. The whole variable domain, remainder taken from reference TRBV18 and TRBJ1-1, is NAGVMQNPRHLVRRRGQEARLRCSPMKGHSHVYWYRQLPEEGLKFMVYLQKENIIDESGMPKERFSAEFPKEGPSILRIQQVVRGDSAAYFCASSPSDTRGAFFGQGTRLTVV.

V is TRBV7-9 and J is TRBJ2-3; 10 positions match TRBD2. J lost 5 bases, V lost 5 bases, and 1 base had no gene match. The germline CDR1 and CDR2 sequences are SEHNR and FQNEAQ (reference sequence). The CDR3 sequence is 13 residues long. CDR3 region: CASSRLAGDTQYF. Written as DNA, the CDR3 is TGTGCCAGCAGCCGACTAGCGGGAGATACGCAGTATTTT.

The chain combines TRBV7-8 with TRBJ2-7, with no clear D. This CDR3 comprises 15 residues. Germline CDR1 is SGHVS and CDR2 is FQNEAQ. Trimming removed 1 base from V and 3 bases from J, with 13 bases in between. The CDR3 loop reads CASSLGFGRNYEQYF. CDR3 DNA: TGTGCCAGCAGCTTAGGGTTTGGCAGAAACTACGAGCAGTACTTC.

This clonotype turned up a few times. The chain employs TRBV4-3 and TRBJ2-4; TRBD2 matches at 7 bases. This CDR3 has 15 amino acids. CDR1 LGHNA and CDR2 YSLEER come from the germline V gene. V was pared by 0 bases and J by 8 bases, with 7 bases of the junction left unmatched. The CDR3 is CASSQDHRGVDIQYF. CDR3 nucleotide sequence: TGCGCCAGCAGCCAAGACCATCGGGGGGTGGACATTCAGTACTTC.

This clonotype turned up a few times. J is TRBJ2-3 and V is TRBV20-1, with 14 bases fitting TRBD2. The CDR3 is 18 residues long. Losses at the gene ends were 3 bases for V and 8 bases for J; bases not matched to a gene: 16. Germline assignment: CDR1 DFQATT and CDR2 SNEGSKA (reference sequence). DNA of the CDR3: TGCAGTGCTAGGGCGAAACCGGGACTAGCGGGGGTCGGGGGTACGCAGTATTTT. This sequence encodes CSARAKPGLAGVGGTQYF.

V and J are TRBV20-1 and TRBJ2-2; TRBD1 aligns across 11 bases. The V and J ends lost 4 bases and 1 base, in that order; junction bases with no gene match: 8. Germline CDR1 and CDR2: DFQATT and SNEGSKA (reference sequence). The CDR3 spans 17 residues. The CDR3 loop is CSATRDRGWGNTGELFF. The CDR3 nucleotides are TGCAGTGCTACACGGGACAGGGGGTGGGGGAACACCGGGGAGCTGTTTTTT.

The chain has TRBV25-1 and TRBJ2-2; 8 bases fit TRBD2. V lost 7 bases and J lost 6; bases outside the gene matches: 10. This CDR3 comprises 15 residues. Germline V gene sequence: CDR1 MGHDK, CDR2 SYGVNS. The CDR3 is CASTPGLARSGELFF. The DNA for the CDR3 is TGTGCCAGCACGCCCGGACTAGCCAGGTCCGGGGAGCTGTTTTTT. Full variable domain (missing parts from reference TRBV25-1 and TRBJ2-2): EADIYQTPRYLVIGTGKKITLECSQTMGHDKMYWYQQDPGMELHLIHYSYGVNSTEKGDLSSESTVSRIRTEHFPLTLESARPSHTSQYLCASTPGLARSGELFFGEGSRLTVL.

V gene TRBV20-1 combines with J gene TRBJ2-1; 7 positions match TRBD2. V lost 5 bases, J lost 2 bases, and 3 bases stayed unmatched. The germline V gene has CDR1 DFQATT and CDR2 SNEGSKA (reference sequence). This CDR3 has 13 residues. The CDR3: CSALGLAYNEQFF. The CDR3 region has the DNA TGCAGTGCTCTCGGACTAGCCTACAATGAGCAGTTCTTC.

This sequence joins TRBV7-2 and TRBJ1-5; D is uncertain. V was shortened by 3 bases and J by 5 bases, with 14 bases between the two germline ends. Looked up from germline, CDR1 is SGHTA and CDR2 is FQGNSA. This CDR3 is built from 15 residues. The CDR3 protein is CASSFRRGTDQPQHF. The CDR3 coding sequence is TGTGCCAGCAGCTTCCGACGAGGAACTGATCAGCCCCAGCATTTT.

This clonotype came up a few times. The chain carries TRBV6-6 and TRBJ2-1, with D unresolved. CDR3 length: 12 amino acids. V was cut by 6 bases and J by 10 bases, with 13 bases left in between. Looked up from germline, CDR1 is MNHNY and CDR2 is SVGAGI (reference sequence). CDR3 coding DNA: TGTGCCAGCAGCCCTGGGTTGGTAGAGCAGTTCTTC. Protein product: CASSPGLVEQFF.

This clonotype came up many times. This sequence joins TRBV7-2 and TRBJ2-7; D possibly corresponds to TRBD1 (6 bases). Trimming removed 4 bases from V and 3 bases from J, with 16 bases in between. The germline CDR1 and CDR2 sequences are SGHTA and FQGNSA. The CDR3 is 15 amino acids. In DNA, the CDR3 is TGTGCCAGCAGCTCCGGGCCGGACAGATACTACGAGCAGTACTTC. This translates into CASSSGPDRYYEQYF.

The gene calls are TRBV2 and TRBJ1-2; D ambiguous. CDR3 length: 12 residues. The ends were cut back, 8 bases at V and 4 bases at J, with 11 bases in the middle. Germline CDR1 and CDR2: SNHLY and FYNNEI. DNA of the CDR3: TGTGCCAGCGCACAGTCCCCCTATGGCTACACCTTC. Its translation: CASAQSPYGYTF.

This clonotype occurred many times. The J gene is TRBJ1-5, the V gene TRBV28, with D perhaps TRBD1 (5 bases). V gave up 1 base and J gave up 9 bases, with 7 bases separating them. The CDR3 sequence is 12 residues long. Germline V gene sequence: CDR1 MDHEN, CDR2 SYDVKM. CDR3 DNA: TGTGCCAGCAGTTTATTCGGGGGGCCCCAGCATTTT. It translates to CASSLFGGPQHF.

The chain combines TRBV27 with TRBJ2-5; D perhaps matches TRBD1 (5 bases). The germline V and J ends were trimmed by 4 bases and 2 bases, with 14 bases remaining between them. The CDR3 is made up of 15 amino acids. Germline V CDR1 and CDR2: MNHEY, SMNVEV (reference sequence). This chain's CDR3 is CASSSYGTGQETQYF. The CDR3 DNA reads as TGTGCCAGCAGTTCCTACGGAACAGGTCAAGAGACCCAGTACTTC.

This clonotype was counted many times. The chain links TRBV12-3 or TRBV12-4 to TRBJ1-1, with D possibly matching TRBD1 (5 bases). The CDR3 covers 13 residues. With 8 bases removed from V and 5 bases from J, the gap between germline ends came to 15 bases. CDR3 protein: CASSSGARTEAFF. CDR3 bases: TGTGCCAGCTCATCCGGGGCGAGAACTGAAGCTTTCTTT.

CDR3 bases: TGTGCCAGCGGCGGGACTAGTTCCCACGAGCAGTACTTC. Its translation is CASGGTSSHEQYF. The chain couples TRBV5-4 to TRBJ2-7; 8 bases agree with TRBD2. V lost 7 bases, J lost 5 bases, and 8 bases stayed unmatched. Germline values: CDR1 SGHNT, CDR2 YYREEE (reference sequence). CDR3 size: 13 residues.

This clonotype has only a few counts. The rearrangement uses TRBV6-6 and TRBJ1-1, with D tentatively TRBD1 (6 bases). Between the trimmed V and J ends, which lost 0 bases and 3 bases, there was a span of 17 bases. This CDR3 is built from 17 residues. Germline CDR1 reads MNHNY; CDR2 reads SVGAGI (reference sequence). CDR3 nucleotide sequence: TGTGCCAGCAGTTACTCCTGGTCCTTAAAGGGGGACACTGAAGCTTTCTTT. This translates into CASSYSWSLKGDTEAFF.

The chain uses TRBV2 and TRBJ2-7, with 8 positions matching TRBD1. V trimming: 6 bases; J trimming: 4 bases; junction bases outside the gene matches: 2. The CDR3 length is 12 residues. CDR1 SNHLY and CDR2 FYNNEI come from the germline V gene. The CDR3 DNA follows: TGTGCCAGCAGCGGGGACAGGTACGAGCAGTACTTC. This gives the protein CASSGDRYEQYF.